The next 11 T cell receptor beta chains were all read from a single sample in a study of PD-1 blockade in classical Hodgkin lymphoma. There was relapse after autologous stem cell transplantation in every patient, and there was variation in brentuximab vedotin exposure. The table came from immunoSEQ multiplex PCR; TCRdb's copy has only in-frame clones and leaves some out. The sample shows about 13,000 clones, approximately 90% of them seen only once. The material was peripheral blood mononuclear cells (PBMCs), obtained at baseline. The origin of the receptors is a human donor with classical Hodgkin lymphoma.

CDR3 nucleotides: TGTGCCAGCCAGCCAGGGGGCACTGAAGCTTTCTTT. Protein product: CASQPGGTEAFF. The V gene is TRBV2, the J gene TRBJ1-1; TRBD1 agrees at 7 bases. Germline V CDR1 and CDR2: SNHLY, FYNNEI. The CDR3 contains 12 residues. V lost 8 bases to trimming and J lost 4 bases; unmatched junction nucleotides: 4.

This chain links TRBV7-9 with TRBJ2-3; 12 bases align to TRBD2. The CDR3 is 15 residues long. V shed 5 bases and J 5 bases; nucleotides not matched to a gene: 5. Germline V CDR1 and CDR2: SEHNR, FQNEAQ (reference sequence). DNA of the CDR3: TGTGCCAGCAGCACGACTAGCGGGGGCGTAGATACGCAGTATTTT. It translates to CASSTTSGGVDTQYF.

This clone was recorded once. The chain has TRBV5-1 and TRBJ1-2; no clear D. The CDR3 covers 14 residues. The V gene's germline CDR1 is SGHRS and CDR2 YFSETQ. V lost 0 bases to trimming and J lost 6 bases, with 12 bases between them. The CDR3 protein is CASSLETGKHGYTF. CDR3 in DNA: TGCGCCAGCAGCTTGGAGACCGGAAAGCATGGCTACACCTTC.

The gene calls are TRBV2 and TRBJ1-2, with D unclear. V dropped 1 base and J dropped 7 bases, with 10 bases sitting between them. Germline V gene lookup returns CDR1 SNHLY and CDR2 FYNNEI. The CDR3 sequence is 13 residues long. The CDR3 bases are TGTGCCAGCAGTGAAGAGGCAGAGAGTGGCTACACCTTC. Translating it yields CASSEEAESGYTF.

The genes are TRBV21-1 and TRBJ2-3. TRBV21-1 is a pseudogene locus. CDR3 length equals 17 residues. As DNA, the CDR3 is TGTGCCAAACCAAAAAGAACGCCAAAGATGGGCACAGATACGCAGTATTTT. Protein: CAKPKRTPKMGTDTQYF.

This chain links TRBV4-1 with TRBJ1-6, with 8 bases matching TRBD1. CDR1 is MGHRA and CDR2 is YSYEKL in the germline V gene. The length of the CDR3 is 16 residues. V shed 0 bases and J 5 bases; nucleotides not matched to a gene: 3. The CDR3 sequence: CASSQDSTGDNSPLHF. CDR3 bases: TGCGCCAGCAGCCAAGATTCGACAGGGGATAATTCACCCCTCCACTTT.

This chain uses TRBV7-9 with TRBJ1-5; 8 bases map to TRBD1. Germline CDR1 SEHNR, CDR2 FQNEAQ (reference sequence). The ends lost 5 bases at V and 6 bases at J; junction bases unmatched: 9. The CDR3 length is 15 residues. CDR3 region: CASSPIGQGRQPQHF. DNA of the CDR3: TGTGCCAGCAGCCCTATCGGACAGGGACGTCAGCCCCAGCATTTT.

J is TRBJ2-2 and V is TRBV2; possibly TRBD2 for D (6 bases). Trimming took 10 bases from V and 3 from J, leaving 21 bases between them. Germline V gives CDR1 SNHLY, CDR2 FYNNEI. The CDR3 is 16 amino acids. CDR3 residues: CATAQLGDSYTGELFF. As DNA, the CDR3 is TGTGCCACGGCTCAACTGGGGGACTCCTACACCGGGGAGCTGTTTTTT.

The chain has TRBV14 and TRBJ1-2; D uncertain. The CDR3 consists of 14 residues. CDR1 and CDR2 from the germline V gene are SGHDN and FVKESK. Trimming removed 0 bases at V and 4 bases at J, with 9 bases between. The CDR3 DNA reads as TGTGCCAGCAGCCAAGATACGGCAGTCTATGGCTACACCTTC. Its translation is CASSQDTAVYGYTF.

The V gene is TRBV2, the J gene TRBJ2-3; TRBD2 matches 9 bases. There are 16 residues in the CDR3. In germline, CDR1 is SNHLY, CDR2 FYNNEI. V lost 0 bases to trimming and J lost 2 bases; unmatched junction nucleotides: 3. CDR3 in amino acids: CASSEALAGTTDTQYF. The CDR3 DNA follows: TGTGCCAGCAGTGAAGCCCTAGCGGGGACCACAGATACGCAGTATTTT.

The chain is built from TRBV7-8 and TRBJ2-7; no firm D call. Germline-derived CDR1 and CDR2 are SGHVS and FQNEAQ. The CDR3 contains 14 residues. With 5 bases removed from V and 0 bases from J, the gap between germline ends came to 11 bases. The CDR3 here is CASSPSRLSYEQYF. DNA for the CDR3: TGTGCCAGCAGCCCCAGTCGCCTCTCCTACGAGCAGTACTTC.